The entry that follows covers one T cell receptor (beta chain) sequence. Its antigen is not yet known. Base quality data are lacking; no much larger clone is found one base away. This sample stems from a study of blood T cell repertoires in COVID-19 (dated by TCRdb to 2020 to 2022). With respect to the entire study: Samples covering the acute and convalescent phases of COVID-19 were provided by collaborators in the United States, Italy and Spain. The prospective study material was composed of cDNA or gDNA derived from T cells, B-cell-depleted T cells, or PBMCs. Deeply sampled blood TCRbeta repertoires from subjects exposed to, actively infected with, or recovered from COVID-19 were included in the dataset. The repertoires were released in a freely available public database meant as a resource for research on the immune response to SARS-CoV-2. Samples came from the ongoing ImmuneRACE study (first 160 participants) plus 1,254 subjects from 6 global collaborators. Nearly every sample came with metadata listing a de-identified subject ID, COVID-19 status, age in years and sex. Where available, HLA class I and class II types were taken from metadata supplied by the sample provider and were not determined by assay-based typing. Paper-wide results and their limitations: Clinical and demographic metadata were provided uncurated, with the amount varying by source and participant.

Trimming removed 0 bases from V and 6 bases from J, leaving 11 bases between the germline ends. CDR1 and CDR2, per the germline V gene, are LGHNA and YSLEER. The CDR3 covers 14 residues, taking in both the cysteine and the phenylalanine. Only the CDR3 DNA is retained, 42 bases long and in frame from the first base. TCRbeta CDR3 regions were amplified from genomic DNA using the immunoSEQ Assay, a bias-controlled multiplex PCR. The authors' analysis ran thus. The number of nucleated cells in each sample was estimated from the amplification of reference gene primers within the assay. Sequence reads were collapsed and filtered to measure the absolute abundance of every unique TCRbeta CDR3 rearrangement. Productive Simpson clonality was computed per sample as the square root of Simpson's diversity index over productive rearrangements. In its TCRdb copy, this immuneACCESS table keeps in-frame sequences only and misses some clones. Where compared with another copy, unresolved V genes explain less than half of these, and the others have no known cause. That table is the source of V, J and clone size, and D and trimming were worked out from the DNA. Present in this sample are approximately 200,000 clones, 80% to 90% of which were seen just once. Clones ranked in the top ten supply less than 1.5% of the sample.

Enrolling through a virtual design, the prospective study's participants ranged in age from roughly 18 to 90 years and lived across about two dozen United States geographic areas. To assign participants to cohorts, the prospective study relied on clinical history that participants themselves reported in a screening survey and a study questionnaire. For ImmuneRACE Cohort 3, a participant was defined as recovered based on two consecutive negative NP/OP PCR tests, clearance by a healthcare professional, or resolution of symptoms. In the prospective study, mobile phlebotomists collected whole blood, serum and a nasopharyngeal or oropharyngeal swab from each participant. Participants in the prospective study had the option to provide additional blood draws and questionnaires over a roughly 2-month period. Before DNA extraction, blood samples from the prospective study were shipped at room temperature or frozen.

The sequence derives from a man aged 25-45 years who had recovered from COVID-19. The chain couples TRBV4-3 to TRBJ1-1; the D gene assignment is ambiguous. The source material was PBMCs or T cells enriched from blood (not recorded which). CDR3 sequence: CASSQDRGGPEAFF. DNA sequence: TGCGCCAGCAGCCAAGATCGGGGAGGGCCTGAAGCTTTCTTT.